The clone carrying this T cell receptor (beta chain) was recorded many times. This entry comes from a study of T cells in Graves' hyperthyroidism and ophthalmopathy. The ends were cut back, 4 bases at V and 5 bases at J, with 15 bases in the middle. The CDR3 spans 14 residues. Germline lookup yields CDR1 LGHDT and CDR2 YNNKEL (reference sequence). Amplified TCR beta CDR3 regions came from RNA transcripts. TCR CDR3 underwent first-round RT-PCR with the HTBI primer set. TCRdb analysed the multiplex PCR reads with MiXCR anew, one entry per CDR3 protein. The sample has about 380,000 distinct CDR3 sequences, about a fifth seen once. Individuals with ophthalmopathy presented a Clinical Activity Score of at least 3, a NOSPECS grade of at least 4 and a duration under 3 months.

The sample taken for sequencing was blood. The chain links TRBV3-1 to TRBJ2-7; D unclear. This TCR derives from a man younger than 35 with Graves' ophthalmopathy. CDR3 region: CASSPYGLGHEQYF. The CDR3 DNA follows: TGTGCCAGCAGCCCCTACGGTCTTGGCCACGAGCAGTACTTC.